There are a few counts of the clone carrying this T cell receptor beta chain. Its target is unknown. The same CDR3 also results from other DNA sequences found in this sample. The sample originates from a study of cytomegalovirus exposure and HLA in healthy donors. Both 60 Vbeta primers and 13 Jbeta primers went into the PCR. Repertoires were generated with immunoSEQ multiplex PCR, while TCRdb's copy carries only in-frame clones and drops some. The sample comprises fewer than 250,000 clones, 70% to 90% of which are singletons, and 1.3% rests with the top ten. Study outcomes and limitations: About 90% or about 30% of the time was how often most TCR beta V segments were productive, according to an earlier analysis. Sequencing likely produced, as an artifact, a cluster of highly shared sequence variants. Among the most significant clusters, several appeared linked to common viral pathogens in a later analysis.

The germline gives CDR1 SGDLS, CDR2 YYNGEE. The trim removed 0 bases at V and 1 base at J, leaving 0 bases unmatched. The CDR3 has 16 amino acids. The gene calls are TRBV9 and TRBJ2-2; 10 bases align to TRBD2. Sequenced sample: PBMCs. This TCR came from a human donor in good health. CDR3 sequence: CASSVGTSGNTGELFF. Here the CDR3 DNA reads TGTGCCAGCAGCGTAGGGACTAGCGGGAACACCGGGGAGCTGTTTTTT.